A selection of T cell receptor beta chains follows, all from one sample in a study of cytomegalovirus exposure and HLA in healthy donors. Method: immunoSEQ multiplex PCR; TCRdb's copy keeps in-frame clones and lacks some. The profile shows tens of thousands of clones, approximately 88% of them singletons. Source material: PBMCs. The receptors were gathered from a woman aged 18-35 years in good health and CMV-seropositive. Each CDR3 is given with its conserved first and last residue. Fields, in order: J gene, V gene, clone size, CDR3 protein. Only part of the rows carry a size: once, few, many, or a class if the clone is expanded.

j_gene: TRBJ2-2
v_gene: TRBV4-3
abundance: NA
CDR3aa: CASSLSGGVNTGELFF

j_gene: TRBJ2-2
v_gene: TRBV5-1
abundance: NA
CDR3aa: CASSPVQGAGGELFF

j_gene: TRBJ2-7
v_gene: TRBV30
abundance: NA
CDR3aa: CAWSWDTSYEQYF

j_gene: TRBJ1-2
v_gene: TRBV28
abundance: NA
CDR3aa: CASSPYYDRGSGYTF

j_gene: TRBJ1-3
v_gene: TRBV7-2
abundance: NA
CDR3aa: CASSLYGKLSGNTIYF

j_gene: TRBJ2-1
v_gene: TRBV27
abundance: NA
CDR3aa: CASSSPLRGAGGEQFF

j_gene: TRBJ2-5
v_gene: TRBV30
abundance: NA
CDR3aa: CAWTSAAQETQYF

j_gene: TRBJ1-4
v_gene: TRBV19
abundance: NA
CDR3aa: CASSMPRQGAGKLFF

j_gene: TRBJ1-5
v_gene: TRBV19
abundance: once
CDR3aa: CASSISRSNQPQHF

j_gene: TRBJ2-2
v_gene: TRBV7-2
abundance: NA
CDR3aa: CASSRGESTGELFF

j_gene: TRBJ1-2
v_gene: TRBV19
abundance: NA
CDR3aa: CASSMGTGYLYGYTF

j_gene: TRBJ2-1
v_gene: TRBV10-3
abundance: NA
CDR3aa: CAISIAGATSYNEQFF

j_gene: TRBJ1-2
v_gene: TRBV9
abundance: few
CDR3aa: CASSALQGSYGYTF

j_gene: TRBJ2-5
v_gene: TRBV5-8
abundance: NA
CDR3aa: CASSSGLAGTQETQYF

j_gene: TRBJ1-5
v_gene: TRBV13
abundance: NA
CDR3aa: CASSLGQLNQPQHF

j_gene: TRBJ2-1
v_gene: TRBV7-9
abundance: NA
CDR3aa: CASSLPTGNEQFF

j_gene: TRBJ1-6
v_gene: TRBV30
abundance: NA
CDR3aa: CAWSVLGGVGSPLHF

j_gene: TRBJ1-2
v_gene: TRBV11-2
abundance: NA
CDR3aa: CASSLDTDYGYTF

j_gene: TRBJ1-5
v_gene: TRBV7-8
abundance: NA
CDR3aa: CASSLARVMDQPQHF

j_gene: TRBJ1-2
v_gene: TRBV6-5
abundance: few
CDR3aa: CASSSPRQSYGYTF

j_gene: TRBJ1-1
v_gene: TRBV21-1
abundance: NA
CDR3aa: CASSKGIGRGQGWTEAFF

j_gene: TRBJ2-5
v_gene: TRBV5-6
abundance: NA
CDR3aa: CASSLVSRVLSETQYF

j_gene: TRBJ2-1
v_gene: TRBV11-2
abundance: NA
CDR3aa: CASSLDGGTQFF

j_gene: TRBJ1-2
v_gene: TRBV4-1
abundance: NA
CDR3aa: CASTPRGHNYGYTF

j_gene: TRBJ1-1
v_gene: TRBV7-9
abundance: NA
CDR3aa: CASSQQGADTEAFF

j_gene: TRBJ2-7
v_gene: TRBV13
abundance: few
CDR3aa: CASSFYGEQYF

j_gene: TRBJ2-1
v_gene: TRBV10-1
abundance: NA
CDR3aa: CASSETPGGRPKYNEQFF

j_gene: TRBJ1-2
v_gene: TRBV4-1
abundance: NA
CDR3aa: CASSHTLEYYGYTF

j_gene: TRBJ2-3
v_gene: TRBV10-1
abundance: NA
CDR3aa: CASSPNVPGLVTDTQYF

j_gene: TRBJ2-7
v_gene: TRBV28
abundance: NA
CDR3aa: CASQVPSGGDYHEQYF

j_gene: TRBJ2-3
v_gene: TRBV5-1
abundance: NA
CDR3aa: CASSLEGGEDTQYF

j_gene: TRBJ2-3
v_gene: TRBV27
abundance: NA
CDR3aa: CASSLVVAGGPDTQYF

j_gene: TRBJ1-1
v_gene: TRBV29-1
abundance: few
CDR3aa: CSVDSQNTEAFF

j_gene: TRBJ1-6
v_gene: TRBV6-6
abundance: NA
CDR3aa: CASSDSSNSPLHF

j_gene: TRBJ2-7
v_gene: TRBV13
abundance: NA
CDR3aa: CASSFLQSSYEQYF

j_gene: TRBJ2-1
v_gene: TRBV11-2
abundance: few
CDR3aa: CASSLEAGAFFYNEQFF

j_gene: TRBJ1-4
v_gene: TRBV18
abundance: once
CDR3aa: CASSQGATNEKLFF

j_gene: TRBJ1-1
v_gene: TRBV6-5
abundance: NA
CDR3aa: CASLGRYKGTEAFF

j_gene: TRBJ2-6
v_gene: TRBV6-1
abundance: NA
CDR3aa: CASSFTGSGANVLTF

j_gene: TRBJ2-5
v_gene: TRBV10-1
abundance: NA
CDR3aa: CASSESQGTQYF

j_gene: TRBJ2-7
v_gene: TRBV25-1
abundance: NA
CDR3aa: CASSDAGRGSYEQYF

j_gene: TRBJ2-1
v_gene: TRBV7-6
abundance: NA
CDR3aa: CASSRSGGSDNEQFF

j_gene: TRBJ1-2
v_gene: TRBV5-1
abundance: NA
CDR3aa: CASSQGTGDGYTF